This entry lists 23 T cell receptor beta chains sequenced from one sample in a study of CD8+CD57+ T cells in acquired aplastic anemia. Patients selected for sequencing had displayed CD8+CD57+ cell expansion by flow cytometry. CDR3 and TCR beta VDJ profiling relied on genomic DNA as the template. TCRdb re-analysed the reads in MiXCR, keeping a single row per CDR3 protein. The sample has approximately 220,000 distinct CDR3 sequences, approximately 50% seen once. The sample was sorted CD4+, CD8+, or CD8+CD57+ T cells (not recorded which) from PBMCs. All receptors come from a human donor with aplastic anemia.

This clonotype was seen a few times. The chain couples TRBV2 to TRBJ1-1; D is unclear. Looked up from germline, CDR1 is SNHLY and CDR2 is FYNNEI. The CDR3 totals 12 residues. The V and J ends lost 5 bases and 5 bases respectively, with 9 bases between them. The CDR3 DNA is TGTGCCAGCAGTTCTGGGGATACTGAAGCTTTCTTT. Its protein product is CASSSGDTEAFF.

The V gene is TRBV2, the J gene TRBJ1-2; no reliable D call. Germline V lookup: CDR1 SNHLY, CDR2 FYNNEI. CDR3 length equals 13 residues. V lost 3 bases and J lost 7, with 12 bases in between. The CDR3 spells CASSDYGRAGYTF. The CDR3, as DNA: TGTGCCAGCAGTGATTATGGGAGGGCTGGCTACACCTTC.

In its sample, this clonotype was seen many times. The chain has TRBV9 and TRBJ1-2; D is possibly TRBD1 (5 bases). Per germline, CDR1 SGDLS and CDR2 YYNGEE. V gave up 9 bases and J gave up 4 bases, with 19 bases separating them. The CDR3 extends over 14 amino acids. As DNA, the CDR3 is TGTGCCACCGGTCGGTCGACAGTTGCCTATGGCTACACCTTC. Amino acids: CATGRSTVAYGYTF.

The CDR3 reads CASSYSSGSGNTGELFF. CDR3 sequence (DNA): TGTGCCAGCAGTTACTCGAGTGGTAGCGGGAACACCGGGGAGCTGTTTTTT. The chain employs TRBV6-5 and TRBJ2-2; TRBD2 might be the D (6 bases). This CDR3 is 17 amino acids long. Deletions cut 0 bases from V and 1 base from J, with 12 bases between. CDR1 and CDR2 (germline): MNHEY, SVGAGI.

As for this clonotype: In this CDR3 the conserved last residue, phenylalanine or tryptophan, is missing, so a read error is likely. The limits of the CDR3 on the DNA are not certain, so only TCRdb's listed CDR3 is given. The genes are TRBV7-4 and TRBJ1-6; no DNA check was done on the table's D call, TRBD1. Termini included, the CDR3 measures 12 amino acids. CDR1 SGHVT and CDR2 SQSDAQ come from the germline V gene. CDR3 amino acids: CASSLRTELLGS.

V gene TRBV29-1 combines with J gene TRBJ2-5, with 12 bases identical to TRBD1. The CDR3 extends over 14 amino acids. The junction had 8 bases not matched to a gene; V was cut back by 8 bases and J by 4 bases. CDR1 and CDR2 (germline): SQVTM, ANQGSEA. CDR3 sequence (DNA): TGCAGCCCGGGACAGGGGGCAGTAAGAGAGACCCAGTACTTC. Protein sequence: CSPGQGAVRETQYF.

This clonotype has ten or more counts. V gene TRBV9 combines with J gene TRBJ2-1; TRBD1 might be the D (6 bases). The CDR3 consists of 13 residues. The V gene's germline CDR1 is SGDLS and CDR2 YYNGEE. Trimming stripped 3 bases from V and 5 bases from J, with 9 bases between. CDR3 nucleotides: TGTGCCAGCAGCGGGACAGAAAACAATGAGCAGTTCTTC. Encoded protein: CASSGTENNEQFF.

The chain employs TRBV19 and TRBJ1-2; D is undetermined. The germline CDR1 and CDR2 sequences are LNHDA and SQIVND (reference sequence). V lost 5 bases to trimming and J lost 8 bases, with 18 bases between them. This CDR3 is built from 14 residues. The CDR3, as DNA: TGTGCCAGTAGTGTACACGGACCCGAGGCAGGCTACACCTTC. As protein: CASSVHGPEAGYTF. Together with reference TRBV19 and TRBJ1-2, the CDR3 gives the full variable domain: DGGITQSPKYLFRKEGQNVTLSCEQNLNHDAMYWYRQDPGQGLRLIYYSQIVNDFQKGDIAEGYSVSREKKESFPLTVTSAQKNPTAFYLCASSVHGPEAGYTFGSGTRLTVV.

The V call is TRBV24-1, the J call TRBJ2-1, with 7 bases aligning to TRBD1. This CDR3 comprises 14 residues. Per the germline V gene, CDR1 is KGHDR and CDR2 is SFDVKD. The junction had 8 bases not matched to a gene; V was cut back by 4 bases and J by 9 bases. CDR3 DNA sequence: TGTGCCACCAGTGACCAAGCGACAGGGCTTGAGCAGTTCTTC. Translation gives CATSDQATGLEQFF.

Comments on this clonotype: One end of the junction fails to match germline, which may point to a read error. The DNA of the CDR3 is TGTGCCAGCAGGTTAGGGGAGTATGGCTACACCTTC. It is translated as CASRLGEYGYTF. This chain links TRBV12-3 or TRBV12-4 with TRBJ1-2; weak D call: TRBD1 (5 bases). This CDR3 is 12 amino acids long.

J is TRBJ1-3 and V is TRBV3-1, with D tentatively TRBD1 (5 bases). Germline CDR1 is LGHDT and CDR2 is YNNKEL (reference sequence). Deletions cut 3 bases from V and 0 bases from J, with 12 bases between. The CDR3 has 16 residues. The DNA for the CDR3 is TGTGCCAGCAGCCACATACAGGATTACTCTGGAAACACCATATATTTT. Translating gives CASSHIQDYSGNTIYF.

This clonotype was seen at least ten times. The chain's CDR3 is CASSETQGNSPLHF. For the CDR3, the DNA is TGTGCCAGCAGTGAGACCCAGGGGAATTCACCCCTCCACTTT. V gene TRBV6-1 combines with J gene TRBJ1-6; a possible D gene is TRBD1 (6 bases). V was cut by 3 bases and J by 7 bases, with 10 bases left in between. Germline V gene sequence: CDR1 MNHNS, CDR2 SASEGT. The CDR3 is made up of 14 amino acids.

Comments on this clonotype: A read error may be the cause here, since a much bigger clone is one base away. This chain joins TRBV6-5 and TRBJ2-3, with 11 bases fitting TRBD2. Looked up from germline, CDR1 is MNHEY and CDR2 is SVGAGI. CDR3 length equals 18 residues. The CDR3 loop reads CASSYGSVGLAASDTRYF. The CDR3 nucleotides are TGTGCCAGCAGTTACGGTAGTGTGGGACTAGCGGCCTCAGATACGCGGTATTTT.

The sample holds many counts of this clonotype. This chain links TRBV5-8 with TRBJ2-1; D remains ambiguous. CDR1 is SGHTS and CDR2 is YDEGEE in the germline V gene. The V end lost 4 bases, the J end lost 5 bases, and 10 bases lay between the germline ends. The CDR3 length is 13 residues. CDR3 coding DNA: TGTGCCAGCAGCGTGGGAACGAACAATGAGCAGTTCTTC. It yields the protein CASSVGTNNEQFF.

A note on this clonotype: One end of the junction is discordant with germline, which a read error may explain. This chain connects TRBV9 to TRBJ2-7; TRBD1 matches 10 bases. This CDR3 has 13 amino acids. Germline CDR1 and CDR2: SGDLS and YYNGEE. The CDR3 here is CASSLTGGHEQYF. The CDR3 nucleotides are TGCGCCAGCAGCTTGACAGGGGGCCACGAGCAGTACTTC.

A few counts support this clonotype. The V gene is TRBV6-5, the J gene TRBJ1-1; 8 nucleotides agree with TRBD1. V shed 6 bases and J 0 bases; nucleotides not matched to a gene: 12. The germline gives CDR1 MNHEY, CDR2 SVGAGI. The CDR3 spans 17 residues. CDR3 nucleotide sequence: TGTGCCAGCAGCCAGCGGCAGGCAGGGGGCATGAACACTGAAGCTTTCTTT. This gives the protein CASSQRQAGGMNTEAFF.

J is TRBJ1-5 and V is TRBV28; possibly TRBD1 for D (5 bases). The CDR3 is 15 residues long. Per germline, CDR1 MDHEN and CDR2 SYDVKM. Trimming removed 6 bases at V and 0 bases at J, with 12 bases between. As DNA, the CDR3 is TGTGCCAGCAGAGAAGACAGCAATAGCAATCAGCCCCAGCATTTT. Translating gives CASREDSNSNQPQHF. Filled out from reference TRBV28 and TRBJ1-5, the complete variable domain reads DVKVTQSSRYLVKRTGEKVFLECVQDMDHENMFWYRQDPGLGLRLIYFSYDVKMKEKGDIPEGYSVSREKKERFSLILESASTNQTSMYLCASREDSNSNQPQHFGDGTRLSIL.

In its sample, this clonotype was seen many times. The V gene is TRBV9, the J gene TRBJ2-1, with 11 positions matching TRBD1. V lost 4 bases and J lost 1; bases outside the gene matches: 7. From germline, CDR1 is SGDLS and CDR2 YYNGEE. The CDR3 consists of 17 residues. In nucleotides, the CDR3 is TGTGCCAGCAGCCATCGGACAGGGGGCGCTTCCTACAATGAGCAGTTCTTC. It is translated as CASSHRTGGASYNEQFF.

J is TRBJ2-3 and V is TRBV2, with D possibly matching TRBD2 (6 bases). The CDR3 totals 13 residues. CDR1 SNHLY and CDR2 FYNNEI come from the germline V gene. V was pared by 6 bases and J by 4 bases, with 11 bases between. The CDR3 sequence: CASSRTTADTQYF. The CDR3, as DNA: TGTGCCAGCAGCAGGACTACGGCAGATACGCAGTATTTT.

This chain joins TRBV2 and TRBJ1-6; D remains ambiguous. CDR1 is SNHLY and CDR2 is FYNNEI in the germline V gene. With 8 bases removed from V and 1 base from J, the gap between germline ends came to 12 bases. There are 15 residues in the CDR3. CDR3 loop: CASGLGGSYNSPLHF. CDR3 nucleotide sequence: TGTGCCAGCGGACTGGGCGGTTCCTATAATTCACCCCTCCACTTT.

This clonotype appeared a single time. For the CDR3, the DNA is TGTGACCGATTTAGCCACGAGCAGTACTTC. It is translated as CDRFSHEQYF. The chain joins TRBV19 to TRBJ2-7; D unclear. This CDR3 comprises 10 residues. Germline assignment: CDR1 LNHDA and CDR2 SQIVND (reference sequence). The whole variable domain, filled in from reference TRBV19 and TRBJ2-7, reads DGGITQSPKYLFRKEGQNVTLSCEQNLNHDAMYWYRQDPGQGLRLIYYSQIVNDFQKGDIAEGYSVSREKKESFPLTVTSAQKNPTAFYLCDRFSHEQYFGPGTRLTVT.

About this clonotype: Possible read error: a much larger clone is one base away. The chain joins TRBV2 to TRBJ1-2; weak D call: TRBD1 (6 bases). This CDR3 region has 13 residues. The germline gives CDR1 SNHLY, CDR2 FYNNEI. In DNA, the CDR3 is TGTACCAGCACCAAGGGGGGGGTTGATGGCTACACCTTC. Protein sequence: CTSTKGGVDGYTF.

This clonotype was observed a single time. The rearrangement links TRBV4-3 to TRBJ1-4; D is uncertain. V lost 1 base and J lost 3, with 12 bases in between. Looked up from germline, CDR1 is LGHNA and CDR2 is YSLEER. This CDR3 contains 16 residues. The CDR3 region has the DNA TGCGCCAGCAGCCAAGGGGAGTTGCATGCTAATGAAAAACTGTTTTTT. It encodes CASSQGELHANEKLFF.